This TCR beta chain is drawn from a study of shared clonotypes between healthy human individuals. Researchers ran the assay at a deep level. Clones were read by immunoSEQ multiplex PCR, and TCRdb kept only the in-frame ones, dropping some. This sample has fewer than 200,000 clones, with around 93% found just once. Whole-study results and caveats: Despite large depth, sorted-subset datasets appeared incompletely sequenced. Blood was the only sampled material, and tissue repertoires likely differ.

The CDR3 runs to 13 residues. The V and J ends lost 0 bases and 0 bases respectively, with 1 base between them. Germline V gives CDR1 LNHDA, CDR2 SQIVND (reference sequence). With regard to this clone: Antigen: not known.

The chain carries TRBV19 and TRBJ2-3; D gene ambiguous. The receptor's source is a woman in her twenties or thirties in good health. Sequences were obtained from naive CD4+ T cells sorted from blood. Noted subset: CD45RA+ positively selected. The CDR3 sequence: CASSIESTDTQYF. The DNA of the CDR3 is TGTGCCAGTAGTATAGAGAGCACAGATACGCAGTATTTT.